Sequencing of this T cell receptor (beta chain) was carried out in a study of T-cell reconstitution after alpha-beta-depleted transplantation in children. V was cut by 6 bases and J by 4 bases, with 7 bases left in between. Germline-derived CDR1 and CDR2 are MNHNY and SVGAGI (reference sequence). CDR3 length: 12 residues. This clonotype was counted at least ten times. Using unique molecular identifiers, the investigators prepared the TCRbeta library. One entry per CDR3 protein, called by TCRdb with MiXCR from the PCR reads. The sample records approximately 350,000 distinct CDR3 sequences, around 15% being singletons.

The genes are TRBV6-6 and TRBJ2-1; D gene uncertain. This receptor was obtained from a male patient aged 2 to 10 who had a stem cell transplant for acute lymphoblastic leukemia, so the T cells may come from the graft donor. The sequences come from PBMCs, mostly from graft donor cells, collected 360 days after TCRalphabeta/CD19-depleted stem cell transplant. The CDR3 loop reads CASSPTYNEQFF. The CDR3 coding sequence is TGTGCCAGCAGCCCTACGTACAATGAGCAGTTCTTC.